These 32 T cell receptor beta chains were all obtained from the same sample, sequenced in a study of regulatory T cells in long-lasting Graves disease. Indicated time point: newly diagnosed GD, antithyroid drugs for less than 3 months. Researchers made the TCR library from RNA that was extracted from PBMCs. Relying on iRepertoire HTBI primers and Arm-PCR of CDR3 regions, the team built TCR beta libraries. TCRdb passed the multiplex PCR reads through MiXCR, listing each CDR3 protein once. The data show 350,000 to 500,000 distinct CDR3 sequences, around 15% seen once. This sample also appeared in a second study, on T cells in Graves' hyperthyroidism and ophthalmopathy.

Material: peripheral blood mononuclear cells (PBMCs), obtained at new diagnosis, from a patient treated with antithyroid drugs. The receptors come from a woman between 45 and 65 years old with Graves disease.

This clonotype was observed a few times. The chain is built from TRBV5-1 and TRBJ2-2; D may be TRBD2 (6 bases). Looked up from germline, CDR1 is SGHRS and CDR2 is YFSETQ. This CDR3 has 17 amino acids. The V gene lost 0 bases and the J gene lost 2 bases, with 14 bases spanning the gap. The CDR3: CASSLAWASENTGELFF. CDR3 DNA: TGCGCCAGCAGCTTGGCCTGGGCTAGCGAAAACACCGGGGAGCTGTTTTTT.

The chain joins TRBV5-1 to TRBJ2-7; the D is unclear. V lost 4 bases and J lost 4, with 15 bases in between. The CDR3 covers 14 residues. From germline, CDR1 is SGHRS and CDR2 YFSETQ. The DNA of the CDR3 is TGCGCCAGCAGCATGGTAGGGCAGAATTACGAGCAGTACTTC. This codes for CASSMVGQNYEQYF.

There are many counts of this clonotype. The gene calls are TRBV29-1 and TRBJ2-1; D could derive from TRBD1 or TRBD2 (5 bases each). This CDR3 is built from 14 residues. Trimming took 6 bases from V and 3 from J, leaving 15 bases between them. CDR1 and CDR2 (germline): SQVTM, ANQGSEA. CDR3 amino acids: CSVHPGTNYNEQFF. The CDR3 coding sequence is TGCAGCGTCCACCCCGGGACCAACTACAATGAGCAGTTCTTC.

This clonotype was observed at least ten times. J is TRBJ2-7 and V is TRBV12-3 or TRBV12-4; unclear D gene. Trimming stripped 1 base from V and 9 bases from J, with 16 bases between. The CDR3 is 14 amino acids. The CDR3 region is CASSLVGGSVGQYF. CDR3 bases: TGTGCCAGCAGTTTAGTTGGCGGTTCCGTGGGGCAGTACTTC.

In the case of this clonotype: A read error is likely, as this CDR3 ends without the conserved phenylalanine or tryptophan. The chain couples TRBV9 to TRBJ2-2; D gene ambiguous. CDR3 length: 15 residues. From germline, CDR1 is SGDLS and CDR2 YYNGEE. V shed 3 bases and J shed 4 bases, with 13 bases lying between them. The CDR3 nucleotides read TGTGCCAGCAGCGGGGTGGGTTCGAGCACCGGGGAGCTGTTTTGT. It yields the protein CASSGVGSSTGELFC.

About this clonotype: The junction does not match germline at one end; this may be a read error. The chain employs TRBV4-2 and TRBJ2-3; 9 nucleotides line up with TRBD2. The CDR3 runs to 18 residues. Germline V gene sequence: CDR1 LGHNA, CDR2 YNFKEQ. The CDR3: CASSQAYTDGTSTVTQYF. The DNA for the CDR3 is TGTGCCAGCAGCCAAGCTTACACGGACGGGACTAGCACAGTTACGCAGTATTTT.

V gene TRBV5-5 combines with J gene TRBJ2-1, with D possibly being TRBD2 (5 bases). CDR3 size: 16 residues. Germline CDR1 and CDR2: SGHKS and YYEKEE (reference sequence). Trimming left V 2 bases short and J 4 bases short, with 16 bases between. In DNA, the CDR3 is TGTGCCAGCAGCTTTCCGGGGTATTCGGAATACAATGAGCAGTTCTTC. Translation gives CASSFPGYSEYNEQFF.

The V call is TRBV24-1, the J call TRBJ1-5; TRBD1 is a possible D gene (6 bases). The CDR3 spans 14 residues. The ends were cut back, 2 bases at V and 2 bases at J, with 6 bases in the middle. Germline CDR1 is KGHDR and CDR2 is SFDVKD. CDR3 loop: CATSDSGGNQPQHF. The CDR3 DNA reads as TGTGCCACCAGTGATTCAGGGGGCAATCAGCCCCAGCATTTT.

This chain joins TRBV5-1 and TRBJ1-3, with D possibly being TRBD1 (6 bases). Germline CDR1 reads SGHRS; CDR2 reads YFSETQ. Between the trimmed V and J ends, which lost 4 bases and 0 bases, there was a span of 14 bases. CDR3 length: 16 amino acids. In nucleotides, the CDR3 is TGCGCCAGCAGCGATTCAGGGGCCCCCTCTGGAAACACCATATATTTT. Protein sequence: CASSDSGAPSGNTIYF.

This clonotype appeared many times. The chain employs TRBV5-5 and TRBJ2-3; the D gene is possibly TRBD2 (5 bases). The germline V gene encodes CDR1 SGHKS and CDR2 YYEKEE (reference sequence). The CDR3 extends over 14 amino acids. V shed 2 bases and J shed 2 bases, with 9 bases lying between them. CDR3: CASSFYRDTDTQYF. CDR3 in DNA: TGTGCCAGCAGCTTTTATCGGGACACAGATACGCAGTATTTT.

This clonotype was observed a handful of times. The chain links TRBV11-2 to TRBJ2-2, with D tentatively TRBD1 or TRBD2 (6 bases each). Trimming shortened V by 5 bases and J by 4 bases, and 23 bases separated the two germline ends. The CDR3 sequence is 18 residues long. The germline V gene encodes CDR1 SGHAT and CDR2 FQNNGV. The CDR3 is CASSTQTLLGGGTGELFF. The CDR3 region has the DNA TGTGCCAGCAGCACACAAACGCTCCTAGGAGGGGGCACCGGGGAGCTGTTTTTT.

This clonotype was counted a few times. The rearrangement uses TRBV7-9 and TRBJ2-2, with 10 nucleotides matching TRBD1. Germline-derived CDR1 and CDR2 are SEHNR and FQNEAQ (reference sequence). The junction had 5 bases not matched to a gene; V was cut back by 4 bases and J by 3 bases. The CDR3 runs to 16 residues. CDR3 region: CASSSTGTGDTGELFF. In DNA form, the CDR3 reads TGTGCCAGCAGCTCAACCGGGACAGGGGACACCGGGGAGCTGTTTTTT.

In this sample, this clonotype turned up many times. As DNA, the CDR3 is TGTGCCAGCAGCTCAACCGGACTAGCGGGAGCCAATGAGCAGTTCTTC. Protein sequence: CASSSTGLAGANEQFF. This rearrangement joins TRBV7-8 to TRBJ2-1, with 13 bases that match TRBD2. The ends lost 4 bases at V and 6 bases at J; junction bases unmatched: 6. The CDR3 runs to 16 residues. Germline V gives CDR1 SGHVS, CDR2 FQNEAQ.

The table lists this clonotype with many counts. The V gene is TRBV12-3 or TRBV12-4, the J gene TRBJ1-2, with D perhaps matching TRBD1 (5 bases). Trimming left V 2 bases short and J 4 bases short, with 11 bases between. The CDR3 totals 14 residues. CDR3 nucleotide sequence: TGTGCCAGCAGTTTAAAGGCCGGGGCCTATGGCTACACCTTC. Residues: CASSLKAGAYGYTF.

V usage is TRBV20-1 and J usage is TRBJ2-5, with 10 bases fitting TRBD1. V lost 4 bases, J lost 4 bases, and 6 bases stayed unmatched. Per the germline V gene, CDR1 is DFQATT and CDR2 is SNEGSKA (reference sequence). CDR3 length: 14 residues. The CDR3 is CSAIKTGGVETQYF. CDR3 sequence (DNA): TGCAGTGCTATAAAGACAGGGGGCGTAGAGACCCAGTACTTC.

In this sample, this clonotype turned up many times. This chain joins TRBV9 and TRBJ2-7; D tentatively fits TRBD1 or TRBD2 (5 bases each). The CDR3 totals 14 residues. The V and J ends lost 4 bases and 0 bases respectively, with 11 bases between them. Germline V gene lookup returns CDR1 SGDLS and CDR2 YYNGEE. The DNA of the CDR3 is TGTGCCAGCAGCAACTCCGGGACCTCCTACGAGCAGTACTTC. Protein product: CASSNSGTSYEQYF.

There are many counts of this clonotype. This rearrangement joins TRBV2 to TRBJ1-1, with 10 bases aligning to TRBD1. The CDR3 spans 16 residues. Trimming removed 8 bases from V and 5 bases from J; junction bases left unmatched: 14. Germline V gene data show CDR1 as SNHLY and CDR2 as FYNNEI. The CDR3 reads CASYKKVGQGKTEAFF. As DNA, the CDR3 is TGTGCCAGCTATAAAAAGGTGGGACAGGGGAAAACTGAAGCTTTCTTT.

In its sample, this clonotype was seen a few times. The chain carries TRBV6-1 and TRBJ1-5; 7 bases match TRBD1. Germline V CDR1 and CDR2: MNHNS, SASEGT. The CDR3 has 14 amino acids. V trimming: 7 bases; J trimming: 4 bases; junction bases outside the gene matches: 7. In nucleotides, the CDR3 is TGTGCCAGCATTCAGGGGGGATTAAATCAGCCCCAGCATTTT. It translates to CASIQGGLNQPQHF.

The rearrangement uses TRBV5-1 and TRBJ2-5; perhaps TRBD1 as D (6 bases). Germline-derived CDR1 and CDR2 are SGHRS and YFSETQ. Between the trimmed V and J ends, which lost 4 bases and 1 base, there was a span of 14 bases. The CDR3 is made up of 15 amino acids. The CDR3 reads CASSEQGIGQETQYF. CDR3 coding DNA: TGCGCCAGCAGCGAACAGGGAATTGGCCAAGAGACCCAGTACTTC.

This clonotype was found a few times. The V and J genes are TRBV9 and TRBJ1-1; D is uncertain. The CDR3 sequence is 15 residues long. Germline lookup yields CDR1 SGDLS and CDR2 YYNGEE. The V and J ends lost 0 bases and 4 bases respectively, with 13 bases between them. CDR3 nucleotide sequence: TGTGCCAGCAGCGTAGGAGGGCCCGTGGGCACTGAAGCTTTCTTT. It encodes CASSVGGPVGTEAFF.

This clonotype came up a few times. V gene TRBV5-4 combines with J gene TRBJ1-2; D call uncertain. Germline-derived CDR1 and CDR2 are SGHNT and YYREEE (reference sequence). The CDR3 spans 15 residues. V lost 0 bases and J 4 bases, leaving 13 bases between the germline ends. In DNA, the CDR3 is TGTGCCAGCAGCTTGGATGACGTACCGGGCTATGGCTACACCTTC. It is translated as CASSLDDVPGYGYTF. The complete variable domain, with remaining parts taken from reference TRBV5-4 and TRBJ1-2, reads ETGVTQSPTHLIKTRGQQVTLRCSSQSGHNTVSWYQQALGQGPQFIFQYYREEENGRGNFPPRFSGLQFPNYSSELNVNALELDDSALYLCASSLDDVPGYGYTFGSGTRLTVV.

As for this clonotype: A much larger clone lies one base from this, so it may be a read error. This chain links TRBV13 with TRBJ2-5; TRBD2 agrees at 9 bases. The CDR3 runs to 15 residues. The V and J ends lost 6 bases and 11 bases, in that order; junction bases with no gene match: 16. Germline CDR1 is PRHDT and CDR2 is FYEKMQ (reference sequence). CDR3 coding DNA: TGTGCCAGCAGAGACAATAGCGGGAGCTACAATGAGCAGTACTTC. This codes for CASRDNSGSYNEQYF. Full variable domain (outside the CDR3, taken from reference TRBV13 and TRBJ2-5): AAGVIQSPRHLIKEKRETATLKCYPIPRHDTVYWYQQGPGQDPQFLISFYEKMQSDKGSIPDRFSAQQFSDYHSELNMSSLELGDSALYFCASRDNSGSYNEQYFGPGTRLLVL.

This clonotype was observed a handful of times. The chain is built from TRBV24-1 and TRBJ2-3; 16 bases are a match to TRBD2. This CDR3 comprises 17 residues. Germline assignment: CDR1 KGHDR and CDR2 SFDVKD. J was trimmed by 5 bases and V by 3 bases; bases with no gene match: 4. CDR3 amino acids: CATSDLGTSGGGDTQYF. Here the CDR3 DNA reads TGTGCCACCAGTGATCTCGGGACTAGCGGGGGGGGAGATACGCAGTATTTT.

This clonotype was counted at least ten times. The chain carries TRBV9 and TRBJ2-5; a weak D match, TRBD1 (5 bases). With 4 bases removed from V and 2 bases from J, the gap between germline ends came to 9 bases. CDR1 and CDR2 (germline): SGDLS, YYNGEE. The CDR3 sequence is 13 residues long. CDR3 region: CASSQGWQETQYF. The CDR3 DNA sequence: TGTGCCAGCAGCCAGGGTTGGCAAGAGACCCAGTACTTC.

This clonotype was detected ten times or more. The rearrangement joins TRBV2 to TRBJ2-1, with 9 bases aligning to TRBD2. Trimming cost V 4 bases and J 7 bases; bases outside gene matches: 8. There are 15 residues in the CDR3. CDR1 SNHLY and CDR2 FYNNEI come from the germline V gene. CDR3 bases: TGTGCCAGCAGTGGGGAAGCGGGAGGAGTGAATGAGCAGTTCTTC. It encodes CASSGEAGGVNEQFF.

The sample holds many counts of this clonotype. This chain's CDR3 is CSVGRTGSGYTF. The CDR3 nucleotides read TGCAGCGTGGGAAGGACAGGGAGTGGCTACACCTTC. The chain couples TRBV29-1 to TRBJ1-2; 8 nucleotides match TRBD1. The trim removed 6 bases at V and 7 bases at J, leaving 7 bases unmatched. Germline values: CDR1 SQVTM, CDR2 ANQGSEA. The CDR3 loop spans 12 amino acids.

This clonotype was detected many times. The chain employs TRBV28 and TRBJ1-1; no clear D. V lost 6 bases to trimming and J lost 0 bases, with 11 bases between them. CDR3 size: 14 residues. Looked up from germline, CDR1 is MDHEN and CDR2 is SYDVKM. CDR3 DNA sequence: TGTGCCAGCAGCCGAGGGAGGCTGAACACTGAAGCTTTCTTT. Translated: CASSRGRLNTEAFF.

The chain uses TRBV5-1 and TRBJ1-1; D unclear. The V end was cut by 3 bases, the J end by 8 bases, with 17 bases between. This CDR3 is built from 14 residues. CDR1 is SGHRS, CDR2 YFSETQ, per germline. The CDR3 coding sequence is TGCGCCAGCAGCTCCTCCGACGGAGCTAGGGAAGCTTTCTTT. Protein sequence: CASSSSDGAREAFF.

This clonotype has at least ten counts. This chain links TRBV19 with TRBJ2-2; 9 bases match TRBD1. CDR3 length equals 16 residues. V was pared by 5 bases and J by 4 bases, with 8 bases of the junction left unmatched. CDR1 LNHDA and CDR2 SQIVND come from the germline V gene (reference sequence). CDR3 protein: CASSPYRGLSTGELFF. The CDR3 DNA sequence: TGTGCCAGTAGTCCCTACAGGGGGCTAAGCACCGGGGAGCTGTTTTTT.

The rearrangement joins TRBV9 to TRBJ2-1, with TRBD1 as a possible D gene (5 bases). Germline CDR1 is SGDLS and CDR2 is YYNGEE. The CDR3 is 14 residues long. Trimming removed 0 bases from V and 9 bases from J, with 13 bases in between. CDR3 residues: CASSVAVQVVEQFF. The DNA for the CDR3 is TGTGCCAGCAGCGTAGCCGTACAGGTGGTTGAGCAGTTCTTC. Looking up the rest from reference TRBV9 and TRBJ2-1 gives the full variable domain: DSGVTQTPKHLITATGQRVTLRCSPRSGDLSVYWYQQSLDQGLQFLIQYYNGEERAKGNILERFSAQQFPDLHSELNLSSLELGDSALYFCASSVAVQVVEQFFGPGTRLTVL.

The V and J genes are TRBV5-1 and TRBJ1-5, with no clear D. The CDR3 totals 16 residues. Germline CDR1 SGHRS, CDR2 YFSETQ. V was shortened by 5 bases and J by 0 bases, with 15 bases between the two germline ends. The CDR3 nucleotides are TGCGCCAGCAGTCCCCGGGGAGGGTATAGCAATCAGCCCCAGCATTTT. The encoded protein is CASSPRGGYSNQPQHF.

In this sample, this clonotype turned up a few times. The chain is built from TRBV11-2 and TRBJ1-3; D remains unclear. Germline V gene data show CDR1 as SGHAT and CDR2 as FQNNGV. The CDR3 is 16 residues long. With 0 bases removed from V and 3 bases from J, the gap between germline ends came to 12 bases. The CDR3 DNA is TGTGCCAGCAGCTTAGATTACGGGGAGTATGGAAACACCATATATTTT. This gives the protein CASSLDYGEYGNTIYF.